The following is a TCR beta chain sequence with its context. The entry originates in a study of technical replicates of blood from a few donors. From germline, CDR1 is LGHNA and CDR2 YNFKEQ. CDR3 length equals 16 residues. V shed 1 base and J 3 bases; nucleotides not matched to a gene: 4. Method: immunoSEQ multiplex PCR; TCRdb's copy keeps in-frame clones and lacks some. The table lists under 85,000 clones, just under 95% of them singletons. The sequenced sample consisted of T cells isolated from PBMCs. The TCR comes from a human donor in good health. The chain combines TRBV4-2 with TRBJ2-1; 9 nucleotides match TRBD2. The CDR3 DNA reads TGTGCCAGCAGCCAAGCCGGGACTAGCAGCTACAATGAGCAGTTCTTC. Protein: CASSQAGTSSYNEQFF.